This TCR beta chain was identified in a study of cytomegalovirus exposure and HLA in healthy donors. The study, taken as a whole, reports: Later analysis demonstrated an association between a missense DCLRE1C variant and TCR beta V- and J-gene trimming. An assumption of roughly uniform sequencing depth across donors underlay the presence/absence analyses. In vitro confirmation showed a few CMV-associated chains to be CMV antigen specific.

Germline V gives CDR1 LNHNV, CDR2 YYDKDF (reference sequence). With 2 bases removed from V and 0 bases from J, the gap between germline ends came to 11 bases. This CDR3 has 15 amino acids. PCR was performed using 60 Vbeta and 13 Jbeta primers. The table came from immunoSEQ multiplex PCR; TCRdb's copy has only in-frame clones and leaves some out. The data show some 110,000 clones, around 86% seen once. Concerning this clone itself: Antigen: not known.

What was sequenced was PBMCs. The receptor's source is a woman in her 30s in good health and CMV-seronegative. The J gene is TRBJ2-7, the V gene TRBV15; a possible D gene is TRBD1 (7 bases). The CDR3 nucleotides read TGTGCCACCAGCAGACTGCAGGGGGGCTCCTACGAGCAGTACTTC. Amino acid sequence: CATSRLQGGSYEQYF.